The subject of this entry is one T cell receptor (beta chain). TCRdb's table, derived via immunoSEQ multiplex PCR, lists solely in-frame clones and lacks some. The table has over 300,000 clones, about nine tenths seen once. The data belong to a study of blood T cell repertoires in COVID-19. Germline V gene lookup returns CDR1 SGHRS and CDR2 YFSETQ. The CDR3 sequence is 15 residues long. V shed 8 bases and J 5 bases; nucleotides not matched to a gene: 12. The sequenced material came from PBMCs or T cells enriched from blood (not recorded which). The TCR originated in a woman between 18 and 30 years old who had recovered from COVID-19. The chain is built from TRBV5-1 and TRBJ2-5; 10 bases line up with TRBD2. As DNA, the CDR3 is TGCGCCAGTGGGAGCGGGGGGGCCTCTGCGGAGACCCAGTACTTC. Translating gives CASGSGGASAETQYF.